A selection of T cell receptor beta chains follows, all from one sample in a study of graft-versus-host responses after intestinal transplantation. No cognate antigen is known for these TCRs. Here immunoSEQ multiplex PCR was the method, and the copy in TCRdb shows in-frame clones only, minus some. The sample lists more than 100,000 clones; over 85% were seen once. Here the sequenced sample was unstimulated CD8+ T cells sorted from spleen or lymph node cells, taken before intestinal transplant. These TCRs come from a human donor who received an intestinal transplant. CDR3s include the opening cysteine and the closing phenylalanine or tryptophan. The D gene is left open where the match is weak. Size is omitted from some rows. Given values are once, few, many or a class for expanded clones.

>TRBJ2-3|TRBV28|-|-
TGTGCCAGCAGTTTTGAGGGGGGTTGGACAGATACGCAGTATTTT
CASSFEGGWTDTQYF
>TRBJ1-1|TRBV27|-|-
TGTGCCAGCAGTTCTCGACAGGACCGAAGAGCCAATATGGCTTTCTTT
CASSSRQDRRANMAFF
>TRBJ1-1|TRBV27|-|-
TGTGCCAGCAGTTTAATTTTGAACACTGAAGCTTTCTTT
CASSLILNTEAFF
>TRBJ2-7|TRBV13|-|-
TGTGCCAGCAGCCCCCAAGTAGACACCTACGAGCAGTACTTC
CASSPQVDTYEQYF
>TRBJ2-3|TRBV4-1|-|-
TGCGCCAGCAGCCAAGGCCAGGGGTTGGATACGCAGTATTTT
CASSQGQGLDTQYF
>TRBJ1-1|TRBV6-5|-|-
TGTGCCAGCAACTTGCTGTTGGGTGCGAACACTGAAGCTTTCTTT
CASNLLLGANTEAFF
>TRBJ2-7|TRBV2|-|-
TGTGCCAGCAGCCCGGGTCCAACCTACGAGCAGTACTTC
CASSPGPTYEQYF
>TRBJ2-1|TRBV6-4|-|-
TGTGCCAGCAGTGATGGATCTGAGCAGTTCTTC
CASSDGSEQFF
>TRBJ2-2|TRBV5-8|-|-
TGTGCCAGCAGCTTGGATTGGACCAGTAATACCGGGGAGCTGTTTTTT
CASSLDWTSNTGELFF
>TRBJ1-5|TRBV23-1|-|-
TGCGCCAGCAGTCAATCGGATAACCCCCATCAGCCCCAGCATTTT
CASSQSDNPHQPQHF
>TRBJ2-7|TRBV6-5|-|-
TGTGCCAGCAGTTACTCAGGGGGGTCCCACTCCTACGAGCAGTACTTC
CASSYSGGSHSYEQYF
>TRBJ2-1|TRBV7-8|TRBD2|-
TGTGCCAGCAGCTGGTCGGGGGGAGTTATAGGTGAGCAGTTCTTC
CASSWSGGVIGEQFF
>TRBJ2-4|TRBV29-1|-|-
TGCAGCGTTGAAGATCTCGGCCCGGACGCCAAAAACATTCAGTACTTC
CSVEDLGPDAKNIQYF
>TRBJ1-1|TRBV29-1|-|-
TGCAGCGTCGGGGTGATTCGGACTGAAGCTTTCTTT
CSVGVIRTEAFF
>TRBJ1-5|TRBV5-8|-|-
TGTGCCAGCAGCCTGCTAAGACGTAATCAGCCCCAGCATTTT
CASSLLRRNQPQHF
>TRBJ2-3|TRBV11-3|-|once
TGTGCCAGCAGCCCAGTGGAGGGGGGGAGCACAGATACGCAGTATTTT
CASSPVEGGSTDTQYF
>TRBJ2-1|TRBV10-3|-|-
TGTGCCGTGGGAGGTAACGTGGCGGCTGGGGATGAGCAGTTCTTC
CAVGGNVAAGDEQFF
>TRBJ1-1|TRBV27|TRBD1|-
TGTGCCAGCAGTGTGTCGACAGGGATGAACACTGAAGCTTTCTTT
CASSVSTGMNTEAFF
>TRBJ2-2|TRBV4-1|TRBD2|-
TGCGCCAGCAGCCAGCTATCGCTAGCGGGGGGTTCCGGGGAGCTGTTTTTT
CASSQLSLAGGSGELFF
>TRBJ1-1|TRBV25-1|-|-
TGTGCCAGCAGTGAATGGACTAACACTGAAGCTTTCTTT
CASSEWTNTEAFF
>TRBJ2-1|TRBV5-1|-|-
TGCGCCAGCAGCTTGAGGGCTTACAATGAGCAGTTCTTC
CASSLRAYNEQFF
>TRBJ1-1|TRBV6-1|-|-
TGTGCCACCATAGAAGCTTTCTTT
CATIEAFF
>TRBJ2-3|TRBV11-2|TRBD2|-
TGTGCCAGCAGCTTAGTAGGTGCTAGCGGGGGGCCGATCACAGATACGCAGTATTTT
CASSLVGASGGPITDTQYF
>TRBJ1-1|TRBV19|-|-
TGTGCCAGTAGTACCAGCCTGAACACTGAAGCTTTCTTT
CASSTSLNTEAFF
>TRBJ2-7|TRBV7-9|-|-
TGTGCCAGCAGCTTAGGTTCAGGGTTGGACGAGCAGTACTTC
CASSLGSGLDEQYF
>TRBJ1-2|TRBV11-2|TRBD1|-
TGTGCCAGCAGCTTAGATCCCGCCGAGGGGGCCAATGGCTACACCTTC
CASSLDPAEGANGYTF
>TRBJ2-1|TRBV4-1|-|-
TGCGCCAGCAGCCAAGAGGTAACCGAGCAGTTCTTC
CASSQEVTEQFF